The following is a TCR beta chain sequence with its context. The antigen remains unidentified. The PCR made use of 60 Vbeta and 13 Jbeta primers. Clones were sequenced by immunoSEQ multiplex PCR, and TCRdb holds only the in-frame ones, with some missing. The profile shows tens of thousands of clones, roughly 70% of them singletons. These data originate in a study of cytomegalovirus exposure and HLA in healthy donors. Findings of the study overall: With further analysis later on, most CMV-associated TCR beta chains appeared HLA-restricted. In a later analysis, HLA-associated beta chains showed higher expansion and lower generation probabilities than comparable chains.

Per germline, CDR1 SGHNT and CDR2 YYREEE (reference sequence). This CDR3 spans 16 amino acids. Trimming shortened V by 4 bases and J by 0 bases, and 15 bases separated the two germline ends. This chain links TRBV5-4 with TRBJ2-3; D unclear. This receptor was identified in a woman between 45 and 60 years old in good health and CMV-seropositive. Source material: PBMCs. Here the CDR3 DNA reads TGTGCCAGCAGCACCACCGGCGCGGCAAGCACAGATACGCAGTATTTT. Protein product: CASSTTGAASTDTQYF.